These T cell receptor beta chains were read from a single sample in a study of CD4 T cells in relation to SARS-CoV-2 and coronaviruses. Method: immunoSEQ multiplex PCR; TCRdb's copy keeps in-frame clones and lacks some. This repertoire shows 40,000 or so clones, 70% to 90% found once; its top ten account for approximately 3.1%. The sample was memory CD4+ T cells from PBMCs. The receptors here all came from an adult with COVID-19. The CDR3 runs from the conserved cysteine through the conserved F or W.

CDR3 protein: CASRRREGTGELFF
V gene: TRBV3-1/TRBV3-2
J gene: TRBJ2-2

CDR3 protein: CASSPPDRRTQYF
V gene: TRBV18
J gene: TRBJ2-5

CDR3 protein: CASRGLNNSPLHF
V gene: TRBV27
J gene: TRBJ1-6

CDR3 protein: CASSLGGYNSPLHF
V gene: TRBV5-1
J gene: TRBJ1-6

CDR3 protein: CASSKWIPGQGANEQFF
V gene: TRBV19
J gene: TRBJ2-1

CDR3 protein: CASSPGLAENTDTQYF
V gene: TRBV7-6
J gene: TRBJ2-3

CDR3 protein: CASSYGPGSETQYF
V gene: TRBV6-5
J gene: TRBJ2-5

CDR3 protein: CASSLVGVGLETQYF
V gene: TRBV7-2
J gene: TRBJ2-5

CDR3 protein: CASSVEPTDNSPLHF
V gene: TRBV9
J gene: TRBJ1-6

CDR3 protein: CASSGGLAGLISYNEQFF
V gene: TRBV9
J gene: TRBJ2-1

CDR3 protein: CAWSVSLAGVGGELFF
V gene: TRBV30
J gene: TRBJ2-2

CDR3 protein: CASVGGVSSYNEQFF
V gene: TRBV7-8
J gene: TRBJ2-1

CDR3 protein: CASSPGRFSEQYF
V gene: TRBV19
J gene: TRBJ2-7

CDR3 protein: CASSESGTVLSTDTQYF
V gene: TRBV25-1
J gene: TRBJ2-3

CDR3 protein: CASSLEGRETQYF
V gene: TRBV28
J gene: TRBJ2-5

CDR3 protein: CASSPPGQGGETQYF
V gene: TRBV18
J gene: TRBJ2-5

CDR3 protein: CASSPPLRGGTDTQYF
V gene: TRBV2
J gene: TRBJ2-3

CDR3 protein: CASGGNGAEQFF
V gene: TRBV19
J gene: TRBJ2-1

CDR3 protein: CASMWGGNQPQHF
V gene: TRBV19
J gene: TRBJ1-5

CDR3 protein: CAWSVSWTSNTEAFF
V gene: TRBV30
J gene: TRBJ1-1

CDR3 protein: CSVEDTGELFF
V gene: TRBV29-1
J gene: TRBJ2-2

CDR3 protein: CASSSEPPSGANVLTF
V gene: TRBV6-5
J gene: TRBJ2-6

CDR3 protein: CASSKSNYEQYF
V gene: TRBV11-2
J gene: TRBJ2-7

CDR3 protein: CATPDDEQYF
V gene: TRBV27
J gene: TRBJ2-7

CDR3 protein: CAWIGQSSYEQYF
V gene: TRBV30
J gene: TRBJ2-7

CDR3 protein: CASSLGSYNSPLHF
V gene: TRBV28
J gene: TRBJ1-6

CDR3 protein: CASSTHISTVSGANVLTF
V gene: TRBV19
J gene: TRBJ2-6

CDR3 protein: CASSQAWTAGSYNEQFF
V gene: TRBV3-1/TRBV3-2
J gene: TRBJ2-1

CDR3 protein: CASSQVAPETQYF
V gene: TRBV4-1
J gene: TRBJ2-5

CDR3 protein: CASSSQGGTQYF
V gene: TRBV9
J gene: TRBJ2-5

CDR3 protein: CASSFFLGNTEAFF
V gene: TRBV5-6
J gene: TRBJ1-1

CDR3 protein: CASSLTGTYEQYF
V gene: TRBV5-1
J gene: TRBJ2-7

CDR3 protein: CASSLGTYEQYF
V gene: TRBV5-6
J gene: TRBJ2-7

CDR3 protein: CASSVRPGEGTDTQYF
V gene: TRBV10-1
J gene: TRBJ2-3

CDR3 protein: CASSLSYSLDQPQHF
V gene: TRBV27
J gene: TRBJ1-5

CDR3 protein: CASSLAGVRQETQYF
V gene: TRBV11-2
J gene: TRBJ2-5

CDR3 protein: CASSGDRGLFSGNTIYF
V gene: TRBV19
J gene: TRBJ1-3

CDR3 protein: CASSSGGGQETQYF
V gene: TRBV6-2/TRBV6-3
J gene: TRBJ2-5

CDR3 protein: CATSDPGQGGSDTQYF
V gene: TRBV24-1
J gene: TRBJ2-3

CDR3 protein: CSVVERNEQFF
V gene: TRBV29-1
J gene: TRBJ2-1

CDR3 protein: CAWSVDIGNQPQHF
V gene: TRBV30
J gene: TRBJ1-5

CDR3 protein: CASSEGLDGIQYF
V gene: TRBV19
J gene: TRBJ2-4

CDR3 protein: CAWSAGGTGNGYTF
V gene: TRBV30
J gene: TRBJ1-2

CDR3 protein: CASSFRGSTNEKLFF
V gene: TRBV28
J gene: TRBJ1-4

CDR3 protein: CASSIKQVAGYF
V gene: TRBV7-9
J gene: TRBJ2-3

CDR3 protein: CATSGSGLNYNEQFF
V gene: TRBV24-1
J gene: TRBJ2-1

CDR3 protein: CASREDLSSRGYTF
V gene: TRBV2
J gene: TRBJ1-2

CDR3 protein: CASSPGLGQGGVEAFF
V gene: TRBV3-1/TRBV3-2
J gene: TRBJ1-1

CDR3 protein: CASSFTNYGYTF
V gene: TRBV19
J gene: TRBJ1-2

CDR3 protein: CAWSVTGGYNEQFF
V gene: TRBV30
J gene: TRBJ2-1

CDR3 protein: CASTRGRGWSMSNQPQHF
V gene: TRBV19
J gene: TRBJ1-5

CDR3 protein: CASSPLAGGHNEQFF
V gene: TRBV5-1
J gene: TRBJ2-1

CDR3 protein: CASSLDSPGNSPLHF
V gene: TRBV5-1
J gene: TRBJ1-6

CDR3 protein: CASSLGTVQETQYF
V gene: TRBV7-9
J gene: TRBJ2-5

CDR3 protein: CASSERVTAPYEQYF
V gene: TRBV6-1
J gene: TRBJ2-7

CDR3 protein: CAISEGQGDEQYF
V gene: TRBV10-3
J gene: TRBJ2-7

CDR3 protein: CASSLAANSPLHF
V gene: TRBV7-2
J gene: TRBJ1-6